This T cell receptor beta chain derives from a study of blood T cells in healthy people across ages. This clonotype came up a few times. This CDR3 comprises 17 residues. From germline, CDR1 is DFQATT and CDR2 SNEGSKA (reference sequence). Between the trimmed V and J ends, which lost 0 bases and 4 bases, there was a span of 21 bases. Isolating PBMCs gave at least 7 million of these cells per sample. Using a J-beta primer mix together with a sample-barcoded 5' primer, a second PCR was run for roughly 6 to 12 cycles. In TCRdb, the 5' RACE reads were re-called with MiXCR into one record per CDR3 protein. The sample contains roughly 1.5 million distinct CDR3 sequences, roughly two fifths of which appear only once.

The gene calls are TRBV20-1 and TRBJ1-2, with D possibly matching TRBD1 (6 bases). The sequence came from a woman younger than 35 in good health. What was sequenced was blood. The CDR3, as DNA: TGCAGTGCTAGAGATTCCGCGGGGGGCAGGGTCGGCTATGGCTACACCTTC. This gives the protein CSARDSAGGRVGYGYTF.